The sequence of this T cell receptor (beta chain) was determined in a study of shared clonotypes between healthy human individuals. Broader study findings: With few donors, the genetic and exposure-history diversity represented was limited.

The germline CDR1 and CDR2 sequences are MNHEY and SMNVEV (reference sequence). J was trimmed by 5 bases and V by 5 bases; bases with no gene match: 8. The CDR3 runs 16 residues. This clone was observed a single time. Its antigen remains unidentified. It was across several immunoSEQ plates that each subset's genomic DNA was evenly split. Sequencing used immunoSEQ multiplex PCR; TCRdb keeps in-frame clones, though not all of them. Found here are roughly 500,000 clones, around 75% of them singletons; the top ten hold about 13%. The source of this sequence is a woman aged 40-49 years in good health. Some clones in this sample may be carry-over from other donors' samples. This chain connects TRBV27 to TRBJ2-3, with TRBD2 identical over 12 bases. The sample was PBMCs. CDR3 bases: TGTGCCAGCAGTCCTTGGGGACTAGCGGGTGGAGATACGCAGTATTTT. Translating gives CASSPWGLAGGDTQYF.